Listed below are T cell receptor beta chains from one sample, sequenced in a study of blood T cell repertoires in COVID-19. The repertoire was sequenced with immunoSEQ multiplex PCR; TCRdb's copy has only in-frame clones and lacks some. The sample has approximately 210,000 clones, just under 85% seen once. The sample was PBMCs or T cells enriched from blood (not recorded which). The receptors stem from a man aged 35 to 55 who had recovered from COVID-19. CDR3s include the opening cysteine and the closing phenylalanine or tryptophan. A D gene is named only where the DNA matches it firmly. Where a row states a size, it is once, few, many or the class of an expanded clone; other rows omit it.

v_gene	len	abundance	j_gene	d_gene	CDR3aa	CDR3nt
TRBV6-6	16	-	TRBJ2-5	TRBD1	CASRDPGQPDQETQYF	TGTGCCAGCAGGGATCCGGGACAGCCTGACCAAGAGACCCAGTACTTC
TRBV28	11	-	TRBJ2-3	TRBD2	CVAGGTDTQYF	TGTGTGGCGGGAGGGACAGATACGCAGTATTTT
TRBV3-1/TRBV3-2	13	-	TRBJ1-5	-	CASSQDPRQPQHF	TGTGCCAGCAGCCAAGATCCCAGACAGCCCCAGCATTTT
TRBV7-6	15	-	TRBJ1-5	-	CASSLVQGGNQPQHF	TGTGCCAGCAGCTTAGTTCAGGGTGGCAATCAGCCCCAGCATTTT
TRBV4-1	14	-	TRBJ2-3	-	CASSQGQNTDTQYF	TGCGCCAGCAGCCAAGGACAGAACACAGATACGCAGTATTTT
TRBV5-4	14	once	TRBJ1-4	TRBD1	CASSSQGAREKLFF	TGTGCCAGCAGCTCACAGGGGGCGCGGGAAAAACTGTTTTTT
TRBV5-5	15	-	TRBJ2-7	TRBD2	CASSQGLAGGDEQYF	TGTGCCAGCAGCCAGGGACTAGCGGGGGGTGACGAGCAGTACTTC
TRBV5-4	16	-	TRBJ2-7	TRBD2	CASSPRGSGAPYEQYF	TGTGCCAGCAGCCCCCGTGGTAGCGGGGCCCCCTACGAGCAGTACTTC
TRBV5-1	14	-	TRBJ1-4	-	CASSLAGTNEKLFF	TGCGCCAGCAGCTTGGCAGGGACTAATGAAAAACTGTTTTTT
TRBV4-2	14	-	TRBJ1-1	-	CASSQEVRGTEAFF	TGTGCCAGCAGCCAAGAGGTCAGGGGCACTGAAGCTTTCTTT
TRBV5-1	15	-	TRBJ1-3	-	CASSNPGASGNTIYF	TGCGCCAGCAGCAACCCTGGGGCTTCCGGAAACACCATATATTTT
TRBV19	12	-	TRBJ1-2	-	CASSGGYYGYTF	TGTGCCAGTAGTGGGGGGTACTATGGCTACACCTTC
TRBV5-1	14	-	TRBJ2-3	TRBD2	CASSPGLAGDTQYF	TGCGCCAGCAGCCCGGGACTAGCGGGAGATACGCAGTATTTT
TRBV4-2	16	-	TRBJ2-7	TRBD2	CASSQEGRGATYEQYF	TGTGCCAGCAGCCAAGAAGGGCGGGGGGCCACCTACGAGCAGTACTTC